This TCR beta chain came from a study of blood T cell repertoires in COVID-19. Study-wide context: COVID-19 samples collected from the United States, Italy and Spain covered acute and convalescent phases. T cells, B-cell-depleted T cells, or PBMCs supplied cDNA or gDNA.

This CDR3 is 13 amino acids long. V shed 10 bases, J shed 4 bases, and the junction held 7 bases outside the gene matches. Germline assignment: CDR1 WNHNN and CDR2 SYGVQD (reference sequence). Here immunoSEQ multiplex PCR was the method, and the copy in TCRdb shows in-frame clones only, minus some. This table has more than 350,000 clones, approximately 89% appearing once. The TCR was taken from a woman aged 30 to 39 with COVID-19, enrolled during active disease. Material for sequencing was peripheral blood. The chain uses TRBV10-1 and TRBJ1-5; TRBD1 matches at 7 bases. CDR3 coding DNA: TGCGCCACCTCGACAGGGACGAATCAGCCCCAGCATTTT. This translates into CATSTGTNQPQHF.